One and the same sample provided the 26 T cell receptor beta chains below, sequenced in a study of shared clonotypes between healthy human individuals. The method was immunoSEQ multiplex PCR; TCRdb's version includes in-frame clones alone and lacks a portion of them. This sample carries millions of clones, around 96% of them seen once, and the ten largest clones take 0.85% to 1.3%. Naive CD8 populations comprised CD45RO-negative cells positively selected for CCR7, excluding terminally differentiated effector memory CD45RA+ cells. Sequencing was done on a sample of naive CD8+ T cells sorted from blood. All receptors derive from a man younger than 35 in good health.

The rearrangement uses TRBV4-1 and TRBJ2-7, with a weak D call TRBD2 (6 bases). Trimming took off 2 bases at V and 2 bases at J, with 16 bases between the two ends. The CDR3 runs to 16 residues. The germline V gene has CDR1 MGHRA and CDR2 YSYEKL. For the CDR3, the DNA is TGCGCCAGCAGCCAATTTGGCCCCGGGAGCCCCTACGAGCAGTACTTC. Protein: CASSQFGPGSPYEQYF.

The table lists this clone with a count of one. V usage is TRBV6-5 and J usage is TRBJ2-7; 7 bases are a match to TRBD1. Germline-derived CDR1 and CDR2 are MNHEY and SVGAGI. Trimming cost V 4 bases and J 1 base; bases outside gene matches: 4. The CDR3 is made up of 14 amino acids. The CDR3 here is CASSFDRESYEQYF. For the CDR3, the DNA is TGTGCCAGCAGTTTCGACAGGGAATCCTACGAGCAGTACTTC.

The chain recombines TRBV7-9 with TRBJ1-1, with unresolved D. The CDR3 totals 12 residues. Germline CDR1 and CDR2: SEHNR and FQNEAQ (reference sequence). V lost 4 bases, J lost 4 bases, and 7 bases lay in between. The CDR3: CASSYHTTEAFF. CDR3 nucleotide sequence: TGTGCCAGCAGCTATCACACCACTGAAGCTTTCTTT.

V and J are TRBV18 and TRBJ2-5; no definite D call. The length of the CDR3 is 14 residues. Trimming removed 0 bases at V and 1 base at J, with 6 bases between. Per germline, CDR1 KGHSH and CDR2 LQKENI. In DNA form, the CDR3 reads TGTGCCAGCTCACCACCGGTGGTCCAAGAGACCCAGTACTTC. As protein: CASSPPVVQETQYF.

With regard to this clone: Other DNA sequences in this sample translate to the same CDR3. This chain connects TRBV6-5 to TRBJ2-3, with a weak D call TRBD1 (5 bases). V was cut by 6 bases and J by 4 bases, with 8 bases left in between. CDR3 length: 12 residues. CDR1 MNHEY and CDR2 SVGAGI come from the germline V gene. For the CDR3, the DNA is TGTGCCAGCAGAACAGGTGCAGATACGCAGTATTTT. This codes for CASRTGADTQYF.

J is TRBJ2-7 and V is TRBV5-1; 9 nucleotides agree with TRBD1. The CDR3 spans 13 residues. V lost 3 bases, J lost 6 bases, and 4 bases stayed unmatched. Germline V CDR1 and CDR2: SGHRS, YFSETQ. The CDR3 DNA reads TGCGCCAGCAGCTGGAGGACAGGGGCCGAGCAGTACTTC. Its protein product is CASSWRTGAEQYF.

This sequence joins TRBV7-8 and TRBJ2-7; D not resolved. Germline loops: CDR1 SGHVS, CDR2 FQNEAQ. This CDR3 comprises 14 residues. Trimming took off 1 base at V and 3 bases at J, with 10 bases between the two ends. CDR3 protein: CASSLVPFGYEQYF. CDR3 nucleotide sequence: TGTGCCAGCAGCTTAGTACCGTTCGGCTACGAGCAGTACTTC.

V usage is TRBV6-6 and J usage is TRBJ2-1; 8 bases align to TRBD2. The V segment lost 3 bases and the J segment 9 bases; nucleotides outside the gene matches: 7. The CDR3 consists of 14 residues. CDR1 is MNHNY, CDR2 SVGAGI, per germline (reference sequence). The CDR3 region has the DNA TGTGCCAGCAGTTATTCGGCGGGAGGAGGTGAGCAGTTCTTC. This codes for CASSYSAGGGEQFF.

The chain employs TRBV14 and TRBJ1-6; unclear D gene. Trimming pared 0 bases from V and 8 bases from J, leaving 14 bases between. This CDR3 is 16 amino acids long. Germline V gene lookup returns CDR1 SGHDN and CDR2 FVKESK. CDR3 loop: CASSQEVTGWDSPLHF. In DNA form, the CDR3 reads TGTGCCAGCAGCCAAGAGGTCACCGGGTGGGATTCACCCCTCCACTTT.

The sample holds one count of this clone. The CDR3 region has the DNA TGCGCCAGCAGCTTGGCCGTCGACGGCGACTATGGCTACACCTTC. Amino acids: CASSLAVDGDYGYTF. The rearrangement uses TRBV5-1 and TRBJ1-2; D not resolved. The CDR3 is made up of 15 amino acids. The germline V gene encodes CDR1 SGHRS and CDR2 YFSETQ. Trimming took off 0 bases at V and 3 bases at J, with 12 bases between the two ends.

The chain links TRBV6-6 to TRBJ1-2; possibly TRBD1 for D (6 bases). CDR3 length: 16 amino acids. CDR1 and CDR2 (germline): MNHNY, SVGAGI (reference sequence). The V end was cut by 2 bases, the J end by 4 bases, with 17 bases between. The CDR3: CASSYPGEGISYGYTF. The DNA of the CDR3 is TGTGCCAGCAGTTACCCAGGGGAGGGCATATCCTATGGCTACACCTTC.

J is TRBJ2-5 and V is TRBV5-1; D is possibly TRBD1 or TRBD2 (5 bases each). This CDR3 has 14 residues. V dropped 4 bases and J dropped 1 base, with 11 bases sitting between them. Germline loops: CDR1 SGHRS, CDR2 YFSETQ. CDR3 in DNA: TGCGCCAGCAGCCGGGACGGAGCCCAAGAGACCCAGTACTTC. Its protein is CASSRDGAQETQYF. The full variable domain, completed using reference TRBV5-1 and TRBJ2-5, is KAGVTQTPRYLIKTRGQQVTLSCSPISGHRSVSWYQQTPGQGLQFLFEYFSETQRNKGNFPGRFSGRQFSNSRSEMNVSTLELGDSALYLCASSRDGAQETQYFGPGTRLLVL.

A few counts support this clone. The V and J genes are TRBV13 and TRBJ2-7; D is tentatively TRBD1 or TRBD2 (5 bases each). Trimming removed 4 bases at V and 2 bases at J, with 15 bases between. The CDR3 extends over 15 amino acids. Germline lookup yields CDR1 PRHDT and CDR2 FYEKMQ (reference sequence). The CDR3 DNA sequence: TGTGCCAGCAGCTCTGAAGGGGAGCCCCCCTACGAGCAGTACTTC. This sequence encodes CASSSEGEPPYEQYF.

V and J are TRBV27 and TRBJ1-2; D is unresolved. CDR1 is MNHEY, CDR2 SMNVEV, per germline (reference sequence). Trimming removed 7 bases from V and 4 bases from J, with 7 bases in between. The CDR3 runs to 11 residues. Here the CDR3 reads CASIGPYGYTF. CDR3 sequence (DNA): TGTGCCAGCATAGGCCCCTATGGCTACACCTTC.

This clone appeared once. This same CDR3 is encoded by further DNA sequences in the sample. V usage is TRBV27 and J usage is TRBJ2-7; D may match TRBD1 or TRBD2 (5 bases each). Germline loops: CDR1 MNHEY, CDR2 SMNVEV (reference sequence). V dropped 2 bases and J dropped 2 bases, with 10 bases sitting between them. This CDR3 has 14 amino acids. The CDR3 sequence is CASSLKGTPYEQYF. The CDR3 coding sequence is TGTGCCAGCAGTTTAAAAGGGACCCCCTACGAGCAGTACTTC.

Concerning this clone: Within the sample, other DNA sequences also encode this same CDR3. The V and J genes are TRBV5-4 and TRBJ1-1; 7 positions match TRBD1. The CDR3 is 13 residues long. Germline lookup yields CDR1 SGHNT and CDR2 YYREEE (reference sequence). Unmatched junction bases numbered 5, after V lost 4 bases and J lost 5 bases. The CDR3 loop reads CASSLGGGTEAFF. The CDR3 DNA is TGTGCCAGCAGCCTAGGGGGCGGGACTGAAGCTTTCTTT.

The chain couples TRBV6-1 to TRBJ1-1; TRBD1 agrees at 8 bases. The length of the CDR3 is 12 residues. Germline assignment: CDR1 MNHNS and CDR2 SASEGT. Trimming cost V 6 bases and J 6 bases; bases outside gene matches: 3. For the CDR3, the DNA is TGTGCCAGCAGGGGACAGGCGGCTGAAGCTTTCTTT. Translated: CASRGQAAEAFF.

The rearrangement joins TRBV6-5 to TRBJ2-2, with D tentatively TRBD1 (6 bases). The CDR3 loop spans 15 amino acids. Between the trimmed V and J ends, which lost 0 bases and 6 bases, there was a span of 11 bases. In germline, CDR1 is MNHEY, CDR2 SVGAGI. The CDR3 spells CASSYSTGSAGELFF. CDR3 in DNA: TGTGCCAGCAGTTACTCTACAGGGTCTGCCGGGGAGCTGTTTTTT.

The chain has TRBV5-4 and TRBJ1-2; D remains ambiguous. V was cut by 1 base and J by 1 base, with 11 bases left in between. The CDR3 runs 15 residues. Germline CDR1 and CDR2: SGHNT and YYREEE (reference sequence). CDR3 in DNA: TGTGCCAGCAGCTTGAGGGCAGGACTTAACTATGGCTACACCTTC. As protein: CASSLRAGLNYGYTF.

V usage is TRBV6-5 and J usage is TRBJ2-5, with D possibly called TRBD1 or TRBD2 (5 bases each). Trimming removed 5 bases from V and 3 bases from J, with 10 bases in between. CDR1 is MNHEY and CDR2 is SVGAGI in the germline V gene. This CDR3 region has 13 residues. The CDR3: CASSGLGEETQYF. The CDR3 DNA follows: TGTGCCAGCAGTGGTTTGGGGGAAGAGACCCAGTACTTC.

The V and J genes are TRBV28 and TRBJ1-5; possible D gene TRBD1, 5 bases. CDR3 size: 13 residues. V was trimmed by 1 base and J by 7 bases, leaving 8 bases between them. Germline V gene data show CDR1 as MDHEN and CDR2 as SYDVKM. CDR3 sequence (DNA): TGTGCCAGCAGTTTATCGGACAAACAGCCCCAGCATTTT. Protein product: CASSLSDKQPQHF.

The chain recombines TRBV28 with TRBJ1-6; 11 bases are a match to TRBD1. V lost 4 bases, J lost 8 bases, and 4 bases stayed unmatched. This CDR3 comprises 15 residues. In germline, CDR1 is MDHEN, CDR2 SYDVKM. CDR3 amino acids: CASSWGQGDYSPLHF. The CDR3 DNA reads as TGTGCCAGCAGTTGGGGACAGGGGGATTATTCACCCCTCCACTTT.

This sequence joins TRBV11-2 and TRBJ2-1; weak D call: TRBD1 (6 bases). Deletions cut 2 bases from V and 4 bases from J, with 12 bases between. Germline V gene lookup returns CDR1 SGHAT and CDR2 FQNNGV. CDR3 length: 15 amino acids. The CDR3: CASSLSQGTYNEQFF. Written as DNA, the CDR3 is TGTGCCAGCAGCTTATCCCAGGGGACGTACAATGAGCAGTTCTTC.

The chain joins TRBV28 to TRBJ2-7, with a possible D match to TRBD1 (5 bases). The germline V and J ends were trimmed by 3 bases and 2 bases, with 17 bases remaining between them. Germline loops: CDR1 MDHEN, CDR2 SYDVKM. The CDR3 contains 16 residues. This CDR3 reads CASSFRVRTVTYEQYF. In nucleotides, the CDR3 is TGTGCCAGCAGTTTCAGGGTTCGGACGGTCACCTACGAGCAGTACTTC.

The CDR3 nucleotides read TGTGCCAGCAGCTTACGTCCCAGGAACCAAGAGACCCAGTACTTC. This sequence encodes CASSLRPRNQETQYF. The chain is built from TRBV7-2 and TRBJ2-5; D gene ambiguous. CDR1 is SGHTA, CDR2 FQGNSA, per germline. V lost 2 bases and J 0 bases, leaving 10 bases between the germline ends. The CDR3 runs 15 residues.

The genes are TRBV7-6 and TRBJ2-3; 10 positions match TRBD2. The CDR3 runs to 16 residues. J was trimmed by 4 bases and V by 4 bases; bases with no gene match: 8. The germline V gene has CDR1 SGHVS and CDR2 FNYEAQ. The CDR3, as DNA: TGTGCCAGCAGCTCATCTAGCGGGAGTCCTTCAGATACGCAGTATTTT. This translates into CASSSSSGSPSDTQYF.